The clone carrying this T cell receptor (beta chain) was recorded a few times. The protocol was immunoSEQ multiplex PCR, while the TCRdb copy is restricted to in-frame clones and leaves out a portion. Among about 56,000 clones listed, around 95% were seen once. This sample was included in a study of technical replicates of blood from several donors. The sample consisted of PBMCs. The TCR originated in a human donor in good health. Some clones in this sample may be carry-over from other donors' samples.

CDR3 bases: TGTGCCAGCAGCCTTCTTGCTGGGGGGGCTAATGAAAAACTGTTTTTT. Translation gives CASSLLAGGANEKLFF. The V and J genes are TRBV5-4 and TRBJ1-4, with a tentative D call TRBD1 (5 bases). Germline V lookup: CDR1 SGHNT, CDR2 YYREEE (reference sequence). The CDR3 has 16 amino acids. The V end lost 4 bases, the J end lost 3 bases, and 16 bases lay between the germline ends.